A selection of T cell receptor beta chains follows, all from one sample in a study of T cell changes during pregnancy in multiple sclerosis. Measured with immunoSEQ multiplex PCR; TCRdb has only the in-frame clones, and not every one. Seen here are about 36,000 clones, more than 75% observed once, and the top ten hold 0.5% to 0.65%. The sequencing used CD4+ T cells from peripheral blood mononuclear cells, collected in the first trimester of pregnancy. The source of these receptors is a female donor with multiple sclerosis, enrolled in a pregnancy study. CDR3s include the opening cysteine and the closing phenylalanine or tryptophan. A D gene is named only where the DNA matches it firmly. Clone size appears in some rows only: once, few, many, or a class for an expanded clone.

v_call	clone_size	j_call	d_call	cdr3_aa
TRBV6-1	-	TRBJ1-6	-	CASSEITVDSASSYNSPLHF
TRBV10-3	-	TRBJ2-1	TRBD1	CAISVQPGTGYNEQFF
TRBV9	-	TRBJ2-1	TRBD2	CASSAPRTSARNEQFF
TRBV5-5	-	TRBJ1-2	-	CASSLGGRYDYGYTF
TRBV5-4	-	TRBJ1-3	-	CASSLAAGSGNTIYF
TRBV6-5	-	TRBJ1-2	-	CASRFTGHYGYTF
TRBV6-5	-	-	TRBD1	CASSRTGVNQPQYF
TRBV6-1	-	TRBJ1-3	-	CASWGGSSGNTIYF
TRBV2	few	TRBJ2-7	-	CASSASRGNYEQYF
TRBV29-1	-	TRBJ1-2	-	CSVEIGHQGAGYTF
TRBV29-1	once	TRBJ2-3	-	CSVEDRRSGVTDTQYF
TRBV11-2	few	TRBJ2-3	TRBD2	CASSPGALAGADTQYF
TRBV5-6	-	TRBJ2-5	TRBD2	CASSRKLAGMQETQYF
TRBV9	few	TRBJ1-4	-	CASSAGGKNEKLFF
TRBV28	-	TRBJ1-5	-	CASSTPGAGNQPQHF
TRBV7-2	once	TRBJ2-1	-	CASSLWWGGNNEQFF
TRBV9	once	TRBJ2-5	-	CASSVAPGLQETQYF
TRBV6-1	-	TRBJ1-5	-	CASSDVGVGQPQHF
TRBV5-4	-	TRBJ1-2	TRBD1	CASSPRDSEYGYTF
TRBV30	-	TRBJ2-7	-	CAWGPPGFYEQYF
TRBV29-1	-	TRBJ1-1	TRBD1	CSVGPGGTEAFF
TRBV9	-	TRBJ2-5	TRBD2	CASSERGEYETQYF
TRBV10-3	-	TRBJ2-1	TRBD1	CAIWTGGRYNEQFF
TRBV10-3	-	TRBJ1-4	-	CAISESPGDWEKLFF
TRBV11-2	-	TRBJ2-7	TRBD1	CASSLGQGTYEQYF
TRBV27	-	TRBJ1-1	-	CASSLWANTEAFF
TRBV19	-	TRBJ1-2	-	CASSEAVYGYTF
TRBV5-6	-	TRBJ2-1	TRBD1	CASSADRGSGEQFF
TRBV5-1	-	TRBJ2-1	-	CASSLRQATYNEQFF
TRBV6-1	-	TRBJ2-7	TRBD2	CASSVAGVNYEQYF
TRBV18	-	TRBJ2-1	-	CASSPLSSAGNEQFF
TRBV5-1	-	TRBJ2-2	TRBD2	CASSAGTSPGELFF
TRBV7-9	-	TRBJ2-5	-	CASSTEVQETQYF
TRBV7-2	-	TRBJ2-7	-	CASSLVGRRPYEQYF
TRBV9	-	TRBJ1-3	-	CASSVEGGGFSGNTIYF
TRBV7-6	-	TRBJ1-5	-	CASSLDHSGNQPQHF
TRBV5-8	once	TRBJ1-6	-	CASSRPNSPLHF
TRBV30	-	TRBJ1-1	TRBD1	CAWSVTRTGVEAFF
TRBV6-1	-	TRBJ2-2	TRBD1	CASSERATGYTGELFF
TRBV14	-	TRBJ2-7	-	CASSQVRDTNPYEQYF
TRBV2	-	TRBJ2-1	TRBD2	CASSYRTSGDLDEQFF
TRBV5-4	-	TRBJ1-1	-	CASSLVGVVDTEAFF